Described below is a single T cell receptor beta chain sequence and its context. The antigen is undetermined. The germline V gene has CDR1 MNHNS and CDR2 SASEGT. The CDR3 covers 12 residues. Trimming removed 2 bases from V and 2 bases from J, with 3 bases in between. PCR involved 60 Vbeta and 13 Jbeta primers. Only in-frame clones appear in the TCRdb table, and some are missing; sequencing was by immunoSEQ multiplex PCR. This table lists 200,000 to 250,000 clones. The data stem from a study of cytomegalovirus exposure and HLA in healthy donors. Notes on the study in general: Donors belonging to an Asian-associated ancestry cluster reportedly showed fewer N-insertions in productive TCRs than the approximately 640-donor mean, according to what a later analysis found.

Healthy donors of bone marrow made up the group. This chain joins TRBV6-1 and TRBJ2-5; D is undetermined. This TCR came from a woman between 25 and 40 years old in good health and CMV-seropositive. The sequenced sample consisted of PBMCs. CDR3 DNA sequence: TGTGCCAGCAGTGAACTGCAAGAGACCCAGTACTTC. It translates to CASSELQETQYF.